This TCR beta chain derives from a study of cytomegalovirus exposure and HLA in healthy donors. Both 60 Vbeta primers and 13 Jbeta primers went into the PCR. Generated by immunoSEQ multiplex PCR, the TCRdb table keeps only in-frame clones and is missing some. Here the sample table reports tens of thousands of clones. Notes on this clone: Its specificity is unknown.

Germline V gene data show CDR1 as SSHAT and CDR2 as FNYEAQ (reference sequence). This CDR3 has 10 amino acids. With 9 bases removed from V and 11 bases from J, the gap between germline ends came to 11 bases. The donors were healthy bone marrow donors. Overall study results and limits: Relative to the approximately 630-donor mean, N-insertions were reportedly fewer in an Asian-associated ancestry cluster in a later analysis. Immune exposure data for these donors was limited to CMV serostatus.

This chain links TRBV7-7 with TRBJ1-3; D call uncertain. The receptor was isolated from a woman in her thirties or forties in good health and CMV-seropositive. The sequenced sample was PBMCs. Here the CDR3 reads CASPDPSIYF. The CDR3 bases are TGTGCCAGTCCAGATCCCTCCATATATTTT.